This TCR beta chain comes out of a study of CXCR3-negative and CXCR3-positive naive CD8 T cells. For this clonotype: What it binds is unknown.

Naive CD8+ T cells had a CD45RO-CCR7+CD27+CD95- phenotype. Findings of the study overall: TRB CDR3 hydrophobicity was greater in CXCR3-positive naive cells than in CXCR3-negative naive cells. With surface CD5 comparable between naive subsets, TCR strength was estimated using properties derived from the TRB CDR3. Naive cells, whether CXCR3-negative or CXCR3-positive, had similar TRBV-TRBJ usage, while memory cells differed.

Germline values: CDR1 LGHNA, CDR2 YSLEER. The CDR3 totals 18 residues. The authors made the TRB cDNA libraries by 5' RACE using UMI labels. TCRdb reprocessed the 5' RACE reads, keeping one entry per CDR3 protein, no DNA. This table lists about 120,000 distinct CDR3 sequences. The origin of this receptor is a human donor in good health. Some clones in this sample may be carry-over from other donors' samples. The chain recombines TRBV4-3 with TRBJ2-6; there is no DNA to check the TCRdb D call of TRBD2. Sequenced material: naive CXCR3+ CD8+ T cells from blood. Indicated subset: CD45RO-CCR7+CD27+CD95- naive CD8+ T cells expressing CXCR3 (TNR3+). This CDR3 is CASSQDLLAGVGANVLTF.